This T cell receptor beta chain is drawn from a study of tumor-infiltrating lymphocytes in primary liver carcinoma. Co-extraction of RNA and DNA was performed on about 20-32 mg of unsorted bulk tissue. Each tumor was sampled at four poles and its centre. cDNA specific to TCR beta was made from around 530 ng of total RNA, with a constant-region primer employed for priming. A slightly modified ARM-PCR protocol with three nested multiplex PCR rounds produced these TCR beta libraries. TRBV1-TRBV30 forward primers paired with a C-beta reverse primer were used in the first two PCR rounds, which ran roughly 11 cycles each. One entry per CDR3 protein, called by TCRdb with MiXCR from the multiplex PCR reads. The sample lists more than 30,000 distinct CDR3 sequences, less than 80% occurring once. Per germline, CDR1 SGHAT and CDR2 FQNNGV. The CDR3 is 15 residues long. Trimming left V 5 bases short and J 1 base short, with 13 bases between.

Source material: liver tumor tissue from sampling region 5. This sample's subset: tumor region T5, tumor centre. This clonotype was obtained from a man aged 40-50 years with primary liver carcinoma and hepatitis B virus infection. The chain carries TRBV11-2 and TRBJ2-3, with a weak D call TRBD1 (5 bases). The CDR3 DNA reads TGTGCCAGCAGCACTGGGGCTAGTGGCACAGATACGCAGTATTTT. This gives the protein CASSTGASGTDTQYF.